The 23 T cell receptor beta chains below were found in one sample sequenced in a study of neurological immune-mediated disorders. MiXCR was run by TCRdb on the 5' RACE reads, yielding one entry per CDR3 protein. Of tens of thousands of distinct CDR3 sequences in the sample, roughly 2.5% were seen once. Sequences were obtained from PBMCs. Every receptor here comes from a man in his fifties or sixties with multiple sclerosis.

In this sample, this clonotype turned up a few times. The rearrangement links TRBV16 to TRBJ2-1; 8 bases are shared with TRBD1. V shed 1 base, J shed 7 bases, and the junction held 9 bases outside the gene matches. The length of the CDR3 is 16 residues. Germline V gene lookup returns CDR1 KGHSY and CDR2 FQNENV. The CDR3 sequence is CASSQFGQGAGNEQFF. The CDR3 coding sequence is TGTGCCAGCAGCCAATTCGGGCAGGGGGCTGGAAATGAGCAGTTCTTC.

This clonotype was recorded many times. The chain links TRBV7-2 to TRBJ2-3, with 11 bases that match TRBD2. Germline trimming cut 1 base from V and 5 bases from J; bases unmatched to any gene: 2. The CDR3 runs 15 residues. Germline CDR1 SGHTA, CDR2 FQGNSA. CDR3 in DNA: TGTGCCAGCAGCTTAGAGGGACTAGCGGTAGATACGCAGTATTTT. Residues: CASSLEGLAVDTQYF.

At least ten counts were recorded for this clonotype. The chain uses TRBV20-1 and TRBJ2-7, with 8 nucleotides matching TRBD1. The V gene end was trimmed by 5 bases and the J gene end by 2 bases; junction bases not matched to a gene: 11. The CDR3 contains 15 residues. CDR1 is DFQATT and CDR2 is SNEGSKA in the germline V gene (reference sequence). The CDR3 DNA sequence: TGCAGTGCTTCAATCCCCCGGGACAGGACCTACGAGCAGTACTTC. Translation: CSASIPRDRTYEQYF.

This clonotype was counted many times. CDR3 protein: CASRRTSGSDEQFF. The CDR3 coding sequence is TGTGCCAGCAGAAGGACTAGCGGGTCCGATGAGCAGTTCTTC. This sequence joins TRBV3-1 and TRBJ2-1, with 11 bases fitting TRBD2. J gave up 8 bases and V 6 bases, and 6 bases lay outside the gene matches. The CDR3 is 14 residues long. Germline V CDR1 and CDR2: LGHDT, YNNKEL (reference sequence).

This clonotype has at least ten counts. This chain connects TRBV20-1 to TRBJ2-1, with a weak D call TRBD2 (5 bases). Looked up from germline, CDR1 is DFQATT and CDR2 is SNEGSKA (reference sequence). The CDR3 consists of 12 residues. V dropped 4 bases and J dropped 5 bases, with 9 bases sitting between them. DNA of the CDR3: TGCAGTGCTATGGACTCTCACAATGAGCAGTTCTTC. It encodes CSAMDSHNEQFF.

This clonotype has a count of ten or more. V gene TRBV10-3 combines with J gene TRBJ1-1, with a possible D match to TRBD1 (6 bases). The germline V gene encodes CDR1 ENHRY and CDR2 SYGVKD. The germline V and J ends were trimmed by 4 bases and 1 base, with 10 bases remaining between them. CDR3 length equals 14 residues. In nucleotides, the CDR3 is TGTGCCATCAGTGCCGACAGGAGGAACACTGAAGCTTTCTTT. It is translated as CAISADRRNTEAFF.

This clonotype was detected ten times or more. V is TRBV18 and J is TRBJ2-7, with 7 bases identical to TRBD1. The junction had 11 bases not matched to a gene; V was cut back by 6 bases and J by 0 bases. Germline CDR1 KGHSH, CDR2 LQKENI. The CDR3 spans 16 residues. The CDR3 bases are TGTGCCAGCTCCCTAGTTGAGACAGGGATCTCCTACGAGCAGTACTTC. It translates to CASSLVETGISYEQYF.

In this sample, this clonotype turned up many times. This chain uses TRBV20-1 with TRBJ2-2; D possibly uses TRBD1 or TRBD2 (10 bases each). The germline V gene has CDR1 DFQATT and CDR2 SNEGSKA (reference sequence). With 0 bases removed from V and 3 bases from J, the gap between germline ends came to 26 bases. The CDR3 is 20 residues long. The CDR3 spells CSARDKGQGLAGAYTGELFF. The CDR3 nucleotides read TGCAGTGCTAGAGATAAGGGACAGGGGCTAGCGGGGGCCTACACCGGGGAGCTGTTTTTT.

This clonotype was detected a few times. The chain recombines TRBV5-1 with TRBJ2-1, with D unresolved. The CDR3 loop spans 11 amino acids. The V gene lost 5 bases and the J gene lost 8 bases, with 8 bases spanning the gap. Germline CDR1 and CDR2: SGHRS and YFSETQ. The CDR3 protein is CASRVRYEQFF. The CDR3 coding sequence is TGCGCCAGCAGGGTGAGGTATGAGCAGTTCTTC. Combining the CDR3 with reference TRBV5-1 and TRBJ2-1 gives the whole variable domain KAGVTQTPRYLIKTRGQQVTLSCSPISGHRSVSWYQQTPGQGLQFLFEYFSETQRNKGNFPGRFSGRQFSNSRSEMNVSTLELGDSALYLCASRVRYEQFFGPGTRLTVL.

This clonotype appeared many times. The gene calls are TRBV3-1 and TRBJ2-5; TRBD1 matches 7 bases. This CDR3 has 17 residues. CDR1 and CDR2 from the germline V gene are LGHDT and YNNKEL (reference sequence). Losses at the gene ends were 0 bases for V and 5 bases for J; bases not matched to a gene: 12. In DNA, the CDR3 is TGTGCCAGCAGCCAAGATCCCGGTAGGGGGCGCCGGGAGACCCAGTACTTC. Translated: CASSQDPGRGRRETQYF.

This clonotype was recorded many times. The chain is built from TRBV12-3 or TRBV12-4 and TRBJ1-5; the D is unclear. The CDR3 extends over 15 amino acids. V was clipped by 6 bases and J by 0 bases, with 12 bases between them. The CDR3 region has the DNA TGTGCCAGCAGCCAGGACGGCAATAGCAATCAGCCCCAGCATTTT. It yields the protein CASSQDGNSNQPQHF.

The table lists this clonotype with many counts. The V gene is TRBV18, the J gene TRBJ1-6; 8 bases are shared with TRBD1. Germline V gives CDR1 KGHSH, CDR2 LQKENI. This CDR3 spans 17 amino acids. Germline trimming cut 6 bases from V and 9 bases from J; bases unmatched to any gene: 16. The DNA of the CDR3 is TGTGCCAGCTCGCCATACCGGGGACAGGAAGGGGCTTCACCCCTCCACTTT. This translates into CASSPYRGQEGASPLHF.

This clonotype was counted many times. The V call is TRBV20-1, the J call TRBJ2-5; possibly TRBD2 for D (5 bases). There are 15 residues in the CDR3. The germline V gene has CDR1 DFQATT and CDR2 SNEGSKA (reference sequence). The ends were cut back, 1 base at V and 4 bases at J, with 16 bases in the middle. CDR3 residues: CSARVPGRGLETQYF. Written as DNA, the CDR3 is TGCAGTGCTAGAGTCCCGGGTAGAGGGTTAGAGACCCAGTACTTC.

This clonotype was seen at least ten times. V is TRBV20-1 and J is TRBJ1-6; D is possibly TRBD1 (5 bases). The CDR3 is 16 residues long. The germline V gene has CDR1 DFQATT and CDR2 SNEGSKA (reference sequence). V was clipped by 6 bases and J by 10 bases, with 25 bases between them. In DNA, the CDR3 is TGCAGTGCAGAAGGACCGGGACCCGCCTTTAGGTCACCCCTCCACTTT. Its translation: CSAEGPGPAFRSPLHF.

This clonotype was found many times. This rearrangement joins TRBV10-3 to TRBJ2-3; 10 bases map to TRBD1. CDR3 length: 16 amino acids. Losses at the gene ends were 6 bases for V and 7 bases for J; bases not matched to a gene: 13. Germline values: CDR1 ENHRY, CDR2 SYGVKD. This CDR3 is CAIRDPDRGNGNTQYF. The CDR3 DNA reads TGTGCCATCAGAGATCCGGACAGGGGGAACGGAAATACGCAGTATTTT.

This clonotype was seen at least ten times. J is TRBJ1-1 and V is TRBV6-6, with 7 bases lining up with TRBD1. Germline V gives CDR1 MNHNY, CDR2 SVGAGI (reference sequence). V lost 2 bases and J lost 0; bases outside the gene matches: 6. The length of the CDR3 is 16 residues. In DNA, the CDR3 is TGTGCCAGCAGTTACGTCCGGGACAGATTGAACACTGAAGCTTTCTTT. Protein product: CASSYVRDRLNTEAFF.

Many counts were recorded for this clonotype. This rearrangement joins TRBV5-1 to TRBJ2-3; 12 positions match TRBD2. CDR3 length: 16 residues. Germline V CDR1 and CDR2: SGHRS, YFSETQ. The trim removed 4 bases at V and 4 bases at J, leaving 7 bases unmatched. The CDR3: CASSRSTSGGSDTQYF. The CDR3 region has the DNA TGCGCCAGCAGCCGATCGACTAGCGGGGGTTCAGATACGCAGTATTTT.

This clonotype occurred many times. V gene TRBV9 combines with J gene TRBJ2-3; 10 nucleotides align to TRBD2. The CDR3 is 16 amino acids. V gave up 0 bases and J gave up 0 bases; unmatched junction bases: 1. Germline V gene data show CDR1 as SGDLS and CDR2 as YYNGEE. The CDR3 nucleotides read TGTGCCAGCAGCGTAGATAGCGGGGGGAGCACAGATACGCAGTATTTT. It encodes CASSVDSGGSTDTQYF.

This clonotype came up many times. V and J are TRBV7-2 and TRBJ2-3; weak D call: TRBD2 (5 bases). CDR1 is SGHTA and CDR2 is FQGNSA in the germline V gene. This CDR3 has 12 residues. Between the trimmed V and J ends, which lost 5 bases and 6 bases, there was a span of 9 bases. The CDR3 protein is CASSTSGDTQYF. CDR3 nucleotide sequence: TGTGCCAGCAGCACCTCGGGGGATACGCAGTATTTT.

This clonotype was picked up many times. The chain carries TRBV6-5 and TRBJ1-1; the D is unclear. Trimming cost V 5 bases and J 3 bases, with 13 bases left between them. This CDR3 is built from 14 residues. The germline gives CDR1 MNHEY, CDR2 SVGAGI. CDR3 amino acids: CASSQIPGYTEAFF. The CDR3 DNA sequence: TGTGCCAGCAGTCAGATTCCGGGCTACACTGAAGCTTTCTTT.

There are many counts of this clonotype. The CDR3 protein is CASSSVTAGELFF. The CDR3 bases are TGTGCCAGCAGCTCCGTCACGGCCGGGGAGCTGTTTTTT. The J gene is TRBJ2-2, the V gene TRBV11-2; D call uncertain. The CDR3 totals 13 residues. Germline V gene lookup returns CDR1 SGHAT and CDR2 FQNNGV. Deletions cut 4 bases from V and 6 bases from J, with 9 bases between.

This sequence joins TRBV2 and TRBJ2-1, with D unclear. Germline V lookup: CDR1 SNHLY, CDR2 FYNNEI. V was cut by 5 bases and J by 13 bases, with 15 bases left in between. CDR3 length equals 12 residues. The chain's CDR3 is CASSTDSVDQFF. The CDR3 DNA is TGTGCCAGCAGTACCGACTCCGTCGATCAGTTCTTC.

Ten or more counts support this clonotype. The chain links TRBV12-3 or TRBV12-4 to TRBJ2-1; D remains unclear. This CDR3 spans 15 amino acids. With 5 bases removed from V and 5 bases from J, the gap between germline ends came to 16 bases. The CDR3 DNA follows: TGTGCCAGCAGTCCCCTGCGTACCTTGAACAATGAGCAGTTCTTC. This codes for CASSPLRTLNNEQFF.